Listed below are T cell receptor delta chains from one sample, sequenced in a study of gamma-delta chains in newborns, infants, children. TCRdb called clones from the reads again using CATT. The table records under 6,000 delta-chain clones, over 4% of them present only once. The sample comprised blood. These receptors were taken from a child who was a newborn, infant or young child, either healthy, febrile or measles-vaccinated (not recorded which). Both conserved end residues are part of each CDR3. Each record gives: J gene, V gene, CDR3 protein.

>TRDJ3|TRDV2
CACDTVLGDTWDTRQMFF
>TRDJ1|TRDV2
CACDTVGTGGYTDKLIF
>TRDJ1|TRDV2
CACDPLVGDTELIF
>TRDJ1|TRDV2
CACDTVWNTDKLIF
>TRDJ3|TRDV2
CACDTLGDAVSWDTRQMFF
>TRDJ1|TRDV2
CACDPMGDTDKLIF
>TRDJ1|TRDV2
CACDTLIPGTDKLIF
>TRDJ1|TRDV3
CAFFSYDKLIF
>TRDJ1|TRDV1
CALVRNGGCGDINDGIYTDKLIF
>TRDJ1|TRDV2
CACGTVTGRTLIDKLIF
>TRDJ1|TRDV2
CACDGINWGIRRGTDKLIF
>TRDJ3|TRDV2
CACDTYWGSSWGTRQMFF
>TRDJ1|TRDV2
CACDRLGDRVTDKLIF
>TRDJ1|TRDV1
CALGELCGTSKVMVKLIF
>TRDJ3|TRDV2
CACDTVLGDTTRGSWDTRQMFF
>TRDJ1|TRDV2
CACDTVGALTDKLIF
>TRDJ1|TRDV1
CALGERFPLRTDKLIF
>TRDJ1|TRDV2
CACDTLLGDTPPDKLIF
>TRDJ1|TRDV2
CACDAVGDTKYTDKLIF
>TRDJ3|TRDV2
CACDTAGDPGSRDTRQMFF
>TRDJ1|TRDV1
CALGELILTGRTTLNKLIF
>TRDJ3|TRDV2
CACDTLYGGIRDWDTRQMFF
>TRDJ1|TRDV2
CACDRLFSGTGGSVAPYTDKLIF
>TRDJ1|TRDV2
CACDGLGIPQADKLIF
>TRDJ1|TRDV1
CALGELTQRYTDKLIF
>TRDJ3|TRDV2
CACDTVLGDHSWDTRQMFF
>TRDJ2|TRDV2
CACDVLGVKRTAQLFF
>TRDJ3|TRDV2
CACDTVGDHGSWDTRQMFF
>TRDJ3|TRDV2
CACDTGDTRSWDTRQMFF
>TRDJ1|TRDV2
CACGTVYTGGYQTTDKLIF
>TRDJ1|TRDV2
CACEPALGGYLRSYTDKLIF
>TRDJ1|TRDV2
CACDTLGVYTDKLIF
>TRDJ1|TRDV2
CACDTLLGDTGKLTF
>TRDJ3|TRDV2
CACDAIRRSWDTRQMFF
>TRDJ3|TRDV2
CACDTAGGYASWDTRQMFF
>TRDJ3|TRDV2
CACDTVTGTGGKSSWDTRQMFF
>TRDJ1|TRDV2
CACDGLGDNTDKLIF
>TRDJ1|TRDV2
CACDTVGPTIRGTRGDKLIF
>TRDJ2|TRDV2
CACDTWGITAQLFF
>TRDJ3|TRDV2
CACDTLITAWDTRQMFF
>TRDJ3|TRDV2
CACDTVGDIFWDTRQMFF
>TRDJ1|TRDV2
CACDPIPGMNDRTDKLIF
>TRDJ1|TRDV1
CAPVYGSYAGGYACTDKLIF
>TRDJ1|TRDV2
CACDDLGDTHDKLIF
>TRDJ1|TRDV2
CACDTISYRTGGQKPDTDKLIF
>TRDJ1|TRDV1
CALGELTAISYDWGHDKLIF
>TRDJ3|TRDV2
CACDTLWGSSWDTRQMFF
>TRDJ1|TRDV2
CACDSLPTGRTMGGMNKLIF
>TRDJ1|TRDV3
CATIVGLGDNANTDKLIF
>TRDJ2|TRDV2
CACDTLLGDSPTAQLFF
>TRDJ1|TRDV2
CACDPIVSGPQSTGGFPKTKLIF
>TRDJ1|TRDV2
CACDPVGCTDKLIF